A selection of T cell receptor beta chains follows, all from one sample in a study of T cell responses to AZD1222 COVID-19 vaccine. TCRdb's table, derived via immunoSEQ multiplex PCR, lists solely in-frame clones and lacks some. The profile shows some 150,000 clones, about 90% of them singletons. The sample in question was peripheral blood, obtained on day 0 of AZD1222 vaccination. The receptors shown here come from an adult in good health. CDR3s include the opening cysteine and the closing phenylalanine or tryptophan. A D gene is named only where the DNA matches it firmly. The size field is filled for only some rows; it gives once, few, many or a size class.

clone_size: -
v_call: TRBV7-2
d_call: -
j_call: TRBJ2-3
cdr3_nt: TGTGCCAGCAGCGGATCACGGGCGGGCGCCACAGATACGCAGTATTTT
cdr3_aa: CASSGSRAGATDTQYF

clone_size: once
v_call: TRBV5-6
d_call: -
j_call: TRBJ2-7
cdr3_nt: TGTGCCAGCAGCTTGGAAGGCTCAACCTACGAGCAGTACTTC
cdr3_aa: CASSLEGSTYEQYF

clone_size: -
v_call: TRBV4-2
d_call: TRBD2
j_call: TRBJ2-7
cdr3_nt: TGTGCCAGCAGCCAATCCAGCGGGGGGATCTACGAGCAGTACTTC
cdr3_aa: CASSQSSGGIYEQYF

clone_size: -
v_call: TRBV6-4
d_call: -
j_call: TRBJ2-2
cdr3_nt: TGTGCCAGCAGCGAGGGATTTTCCTCCGGGGAGCTGTTTTTT
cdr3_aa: CASSEGFSSGELFF

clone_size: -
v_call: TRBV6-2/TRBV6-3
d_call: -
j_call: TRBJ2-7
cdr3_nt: TGTGCCAGCAGTTACTCGCGGGGTGCGGATTACGAGCAGTACTTC
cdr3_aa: CASSYSRGADYEQYF

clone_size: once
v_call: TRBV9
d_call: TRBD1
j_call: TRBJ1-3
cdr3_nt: TGTGCCAGCAGCGTAGAAACAGGGGGAACTGGAAACACCATATATTTT
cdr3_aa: CASSVETGGTGNTIYF

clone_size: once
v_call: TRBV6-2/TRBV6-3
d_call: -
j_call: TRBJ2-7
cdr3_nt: TGTGCCAGCAGCCAAGGTAACGAGCAGTACTTC
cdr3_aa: CASSQGNEQYF

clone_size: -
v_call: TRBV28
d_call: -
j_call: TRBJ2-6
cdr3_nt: TGTGCCAGCAGTCAGACAAGCTCTGGGGCCAACGTCCTGACTTTC
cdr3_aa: CASSQTSSGANVLTF

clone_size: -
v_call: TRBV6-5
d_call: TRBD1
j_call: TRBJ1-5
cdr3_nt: TGTGCCAGCGGTTCACAGGGGGATCAGCCCCAGCATTTT
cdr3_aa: CASGSQGDQPQHF

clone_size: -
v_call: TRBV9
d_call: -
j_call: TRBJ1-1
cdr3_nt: TGTGCCAGCAGCGTAGCTCTGAGGACTGAAGCTTTCTTT
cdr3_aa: CASSVALRTEAFF

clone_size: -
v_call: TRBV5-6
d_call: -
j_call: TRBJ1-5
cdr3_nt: TGTGCCAGCAGCTGGTGGGGGGGCAATCAGCCCCAGCATTTT
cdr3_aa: CASSWWGGNQPQHF

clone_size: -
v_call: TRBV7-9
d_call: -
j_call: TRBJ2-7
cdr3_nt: TGTGCCAGCAGCTTACCTGGGGGGTCCTACGAGCAGTACTTC
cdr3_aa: CASSLPGGSYEQYF

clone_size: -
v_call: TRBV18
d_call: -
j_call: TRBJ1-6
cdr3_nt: TGTGCCAGCTCACTGGGAGTGCCAGGGGCCCCAGGTTCACCCCTCCACTTT
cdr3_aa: CASSLGVPGAPGSPLHF

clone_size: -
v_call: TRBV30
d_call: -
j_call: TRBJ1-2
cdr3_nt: TGTGCCTGGAGTGTATACGTTCTAGGGGGGGATGGCTACACCTTC
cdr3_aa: CAWSVYVLGGDGYTF

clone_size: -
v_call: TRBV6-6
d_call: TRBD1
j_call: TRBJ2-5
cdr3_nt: TGTGCCAGCAGCCGAGCCACCGGGACAGTTGGAGAGACCCAGTACTTC
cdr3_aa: CASSRATGTVGETQYF

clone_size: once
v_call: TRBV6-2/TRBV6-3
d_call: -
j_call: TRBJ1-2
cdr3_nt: TGTGCCAGCAGTCTCCTGGAGCAGGTTCACTATGGCTACACCTTC
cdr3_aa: CASSLLEQVHYGYTF

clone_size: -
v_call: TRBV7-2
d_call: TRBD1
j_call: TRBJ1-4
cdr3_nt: TGTGCCAGCAGCTTAGTCCCTCGCGGACAGGGAGAAAAACTGTTTTTT
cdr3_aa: CASSLVPRGQGEKLFF

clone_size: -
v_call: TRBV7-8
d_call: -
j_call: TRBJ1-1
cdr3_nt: TGTGCCAGCAGCTTAGTTCAGGGACGACTGAACACTGAAGCTTTCTTT
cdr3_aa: CASSLVQGRLNTEAFF

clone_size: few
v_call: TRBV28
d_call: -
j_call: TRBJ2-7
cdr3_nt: TGTGCCAGCACACCCCCAGGATTTCCCTACGAGCAGTACTTC
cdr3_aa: CASTPPGFPYEQYF

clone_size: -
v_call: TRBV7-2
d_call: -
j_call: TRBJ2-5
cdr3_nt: TGTGCCAGCAGCTTCATGTTCCAAGAGACCCAGTACTTC
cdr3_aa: CASSFMFQETQYF